The 28 T cell receptor beta chains reported below all come from one sample, sequenced in a study of OX40 agonist ivuxolimab in advanced cancers. Libraries were prepared by immunoSEQ multiplex PCR; TCRdb keeps only in-frame clonotypes and omits some of them. The table has 95,000 or so clones, around 85% seen once. The sequencing here drew on CD4+ or CD8+ T cells sorted from blood, taken in a trial of the OX40 agonist ivuxolimab. These TCRs come from an adult with an advanced solid tumor such as melanoma, head and neck, liver or kidney cancer.

The chain has TRBV27 and TRBJ2-3; either TRBD1 or TRBD2 may fit D (6 bases each). The germline V gene encodes CDR1 MNHEY and CDR2 SMNVEV (reference sequence). The CDR3 contains 15 residues. V was cut by 3 bases and J by 11 bases, with 21 bases left in between. The CDR3 coding sequence is TGTGCCAGCAGTTTTGAGGGGGGCAGCCGGAGACGGCAGTATTTT. This gives the protein CASSFEGGSRRRQYF.

This clone showed up just once. V and J are TRBV27 and TRBJ2-7, with a weak D call TRBD2 (6 bases). The germline V gene has CDR1 MNHEY and CDR2 SMNVEV (reference sequence). Trimming cost V 6 bases and J 3 bases, with 18 bases left between them. The CDR3 covers 15 residues. The CDR3 sequence: CASSPMMGLLYEQYF. DNA of the CDR3: TGTGCCAGCAGCCCCATGATGGGACTTCTCTACGAGCAGTACTTC.

The genes are TRBV7-9 and TRBJ2-4; D gene ambiguous. Per the germline V gene, CDR1 is SEHNR and CDR2 is FQNEAQ (reference sequence). This CDR3 contains 19 residues. V was shortened by 1 base and J by 0 bases, with 19 bases between the two germline ends. CDR3 protein: CASSLEAGRAVLAKNIQYF. The DNA for the CDR3 is TGTGCCAGCAGCTTAGAAGCAGGTCGGGCAGTCCTAGCCAAAAACATTCAGTACTTC.

The chain uses TRBV4-3 and TRBJ1-4; no clear D gene. The CDR3 length is 16 residues. Germline V gene sequence: CDR1 LGHNA, CDR2 YSLEER. V lost 3 bases and J 3 bases, leaving 14 bases between the germline ends. The CDR3 loop reads CASSQNRISANEKLFF. For the CDR3, the DNA is TGCGCCAGCAGCCAGAACAGAATATCTGCTAATGAAAAACTGTTTTTT.

This chain joins TRBV4-1 and TRBJ1-4; 8 bases fit TRBD1. The V segment lost 4 bases and the J segment 6 bases; nucleotides outside the gene matches: 7. This CDR3 contains 15 residues. The germline CDR1 and CDR2 sequences are MGHRA and YSYEKL. In DNA form, the CDR3 reads TGCGCCAGCAGCCTAAGTTCGGGACAGGATGAAAAACTGTTTTTT. It encodes CASSLSSGQDEKLFF.

The CDR3 loop is CASSSGGFGGYTF. The CDR3 DNA follows: TGTGCCAGCAGCTCGGGGGGGTTTGGCGGCTACACCTTC. This chain joins TRBV7-2 and TRBJ1-2; TRBD1 might be the D (5 bases). Trimming pared 4 bases from V and 8 bases from J, leaving 14 bases between. This CDR3 is 13 amino acids long. Per germline, CDR1 SGHTA and CDR2 FQGNSA.

This clone showed up just once. This chain uses TRBV2 with TRBJ1-1; D gene ambiguous. The CDR3 has 16 amino acids. Trimming took 4 bases from V and 0 from J, leaving 15 bases between them. CDR1 is SNHLY and CDR2 is FYNNEI in the germline V gene. The CDR3 nucleotides read TGTGCCAGCAGTGTAGGGCACCTAAGCATGAACACTGAAGCTTTCTTT. This translates into CASSVGHLSMNTEAFF.

This clone was seen a single time. CDR3 sequence: CACTQGPGGEKLFF. The DNA of the CDR3 is TGTGCCTGTACACAGGGTCCGGGCGGTGAAAAACTGTTTTTT. The chain has TRBV30 and TRBJ1-4; maybe TRBD1 (6 bases). Looked up from germline, CDR1 is GTSNPN and CDR2 is SVGIG (reference sequence). V was cut by 6 bases and J by 7 bases, with 18 bases left in between. The CDR3 contains 14 residues.

This chain uses TRBV27 with TRBJ2-7; D uncertain. There are 14 residues in the CDR3. CDR1 MNHEY and CDR2 SMNVEV come from the germline V gene (reference sequence). V gave up 4 bases and J gave up 0 bases, with 10 bases separating them. This CDR3 reads CASSSGSSSYEQYF. CDR3 DNA sequence: TGTGCCAGCAGTTCCGGGTCTAGCTCCTACGAGCAGTACTTC.

V usage is TRBV27 and J usage is TRBJ1-1; D gene unclear. V was shortened by 0 bases and J by 1 base, with 6 bases between the two germline ends. This CDR3 comprises 14 residues. The V gene's germline CDR1 is MNHEY and CDR2 SMNVEV (reference sequence). The chain's CDR3 is CASSLSYGNTEAFF. CDR3 nucleotide sequence: TGTGCCAGCAGTTTATCGTACGGGAACACTGAAGCTTTCTTT.

This chain uses TRBV7-2 with TRBJ2-3; D is undetermined. In germline, CDR1 is SGHTA, CDR2 FQGNSA. The germline V and J ends were trimmed by 5 bases and 4 bases, with 10 bases remaining between them. The CDR3 is 13 amino acids. CDR3 sequence (DNA): TGTGCCAGCAGCCGCCTGAGAGCAGATACGCAGTATTTT. This encodes CASSRLRADTQYF. Looking up the rest from reference TRBV7-2 and TRBJ2-3 gives the full variable domain: GAGVSQSPSNKVTEKGKDVELRCDPISGHTALYWYRQSLGQGLEFLIYFQGNSAPDKSGLPSDRFSAERTGGSVSTLTIQRTQQEDSAVYLCASSRLRADTQYFGPGTRLTVL.

The genes are TRBV11-3 and TRBJ2-1; D ambiguous. V gave up 5 bases and J gave up 5 bases, with 13 bases separating them. In germline, CDR1 is SGHNT, CDR2 YENEEA. The CDR3 length is 14 residues. The CDR3 coding sequence is TGTGCCAGCAGCCCCACACGGACCGACAATGAGCAGTTCTTC. Translating gives CASSPTRTDNEQFF.

The rearrangement joins TRBV7-9 to TRBJ1-2; D gene uncertain. Between the trimmed V and J ends, which lost 2 bases and 6 bases, there was a span of 7 bases. Per germline, CDR1 SEHNR and CDR2 FQNEAQ (reference sequence). The CDR3 contains 12 residues. CDR3 sequence (DNA): TGTGCCAGCAGCTTAAGTGGTGATGGCTACACCTTC. Protein sequence: CASSLSGDGYTF.

The rearrangement links TRBV7-2 to TRBJ2-6, with 8 bases matching TRBD1. This CDR3 region has 18 residues. The V segment lost 1 base and the J segment 0 bases; nucleotides outside the gene matches: 5. Germline V gene lookup returns CDR1 SGHTA and CDR2 FQGNSA. DNA of the CDR3: TGTGCCAGCAGCTTAGGGGCAGGGGGCGTCTCTGGGGCCAACGTCCTGACTTTC. Translating gives CASSLGAGGVSGANVLTF.

The V call is TRBV7-2, the J call TRBJ2-6; D assignment may be TRBD1 or TRBD2 (5 bases each). Germline loops: CDR1 SGHTA, CDR2 FQGNSA. V was shortened by 1 base and J by 2 bases, with 6 bases between the two germline ends. The CDR3 consists of 15 residues. This chain's CDR3 is CASSLGGTGANVLTF. CDR3 nucleotides: TGTGCCAGCAGCTTAGGGGGGACTGGGGCCAACGTCCTGACTTTC.

The chain joins TRBV6-1 to TRBJ1-1; D not resolved. The CDR3 sequence is 12 residues long. Germline-derived CDR1 and CDR2 are MNHNS and SASEGT. V was trimmed by 5 bases and J by 6 bases, leaving 10 bases between them. The CDR3 here is CASSLSRAEAFF. The CDR3 DNA is TGTGCCAGCAGTTTAAGTCGGGCTGAAGCTTTCTTT.

The chain combines TRBV5-4 with TRBJ2-7, with 7 nucleotides matching TRBD1. There are 16 residues in the CDR3. V lost 4 bases, J lost 2 bases, and 12 bases stayed unmatched. Per the germline V gene, CDR1 is SGHNT and CDR2 is YYREEE (reference sequence). The CDR3, as DNA: TGTGCCAGCAGCCTGCCAGGGGACAGCCTAACCTACGAGCAGTACTTC. This translates into CASSLPGDSLTYEQYF.

This clone was counted once. V and J are TRBV7-2 and TRBJ2-7, with D perhaps assigned TRBD1 or TRBD2 (5 bases each). The CDR3 length is 15 residues. V lost 7 bases and J lost 1, with 17 bases in between. From germline, CDR1 is SGHTA and CDR2 FQGNSA. In DNA form, the CDR3 reads TGTGCCAGCAACCCAGGTTGGGGGTTATCCTACGAGCAGTACTTC. It specifies CASNPGWGLSYEQYF.

This chain connects TRBV11-2 to TRBJ1-2; TRBD1 aligns across 9 bases. Trimming removed 2 bases from V and 5 bases from J; junction bases left unmatched: 9. CDR3 length: 16 amino acids. The germline gives CDR1 SGHAT, CDR2 FQNNGV. For the CDR3, the DNA is TGTGCCAGCAGCTTACAGTCGGACAGGGGCGGGTATGGCTACACCTTC. This codes for CASSLQSDRGGYGYTF.

V is TRBV28 and J is TRBJ2-5; 7 nucleotides agree with TRBD1. The V gene's germline CDR1 is MDHEN and CDR2 SYDVKM. The CDR3 loop spans 15 amino acids. The J segment lost 5 bases and the V segment lost 5 bases, leaving 11 bases of the junction unmatched. This chain's CDR3 is CASSPPSGGFETQYF. The DNA of the CDR3 is TGTGCCAGCAGTCCCCCTTCAGGGGGTTTTGAGACCCAGTACTTC. Full variable domain (rest looked up from reference TRBV28 and TRBJ2-5): DVKVTQSSRYLVKRTGEKVFLECVQDMDHENMFWYRQDPGLGLRLIYFSYDVKMKEKGDIPEGYSVSREKKERFSLILESASTNQTSMYLCASSPPSGGFETQYFGPGTRLLVL.

This clone appeared a few times. V and J are TRBV2 and TRBJ2-3; D is undetermined. The length of the CDR3 is 12 residues. Per the germline V gene, CDR1 is SNHLY and CDR2 is FYNNEI. Trimming shortened V by 8 bases and J by 0 bases, and 6 bases separated the two germline ends. The CDR3 sequence: CASQKSTDTQYF. The CDR3, as DNA: TGTGCCAGCCAGAAGAGCACAGATACGCAGTATTTT.

DNA of the CDR3: TGCGCCAGCAGCCTACTAGCGGGAGCTTCCGAGCAGTACTTC. Its protein product is CASSLLAGASEQYF. This sequence joins TRBV4-3 and TRBJ2-7, with TRBD2 matching 11 bases. CDR1 and CDR2 (germline): LGHNA, YSLEER. The CDR3 runs 14 residues. Losses at the gene ends were 4 bases for V and 6 bases for J; bases not matched to a gene: 5.

This clone appeared once. The chain joins TRBV13 to TRBJ2-5; D might be TRBD2 (7 bases). The V gene lost 4 bases and the J gene lost 1 base, with 16 bases spanning the gap. The CDR3 is 16 amino acids. Germline CDR1 reads PRHDT; CDR2 reads FYEKMQ (reference sequence). The CDR3 loop is CASSYRGRGLQETQYF. The CDR3 region has the DNA TGTGCCAGCAGCTACCGTGGGCGGGGGCTCCAAGAGACCCAGTACTTC.

To note about this clone: This CDR3 is also generated by other DNA sequences in the sample. The rearrangement uses TRBV15 and TRBJ1-1; D ambiguous. CDR3 size: 15 residues. CDR1 and CDR2 (germline): LNHNV, YYDKDF (reference sequence). V was pared by 0 bases and J by 1 base, with 9 bases between. CDR3 in DNA: TGTGCCACCAGCAGAGATCTAAAGGAGAACACTGAAGCTTTCTTT. Its protein product is CATSRDLKENTEAFF.

The gene calls are TRBV28 and TRBJ2-4, with D perhaps given as TRBD1 or TRBD2 (5 bases each). V was shortened by 2 bases and J by 8 bases, with 16 bases between the two germline ends. CDR3 length: 15 amino acids. Germline values: CDR1 MDHEN, CDR2 SYDVKM. The chain's CDR3 is CASSLPGSRSDIQYF. Written as DNA, the CDR3 is TGTGCCAGCAGTTTACCAGGGAGTCGATCGGACATTCAGTACTTC.

The gene calls are TRBV6-5 and TRBJ2-5, with D perhaps TRBD1 or TRBD2 (5 bases each). This CDR3 is 16 amino acids long. Germline loops: CDR1 MNHEY, CDR2 SVGAGI. Trimming removed 4 bases at V and 3 bases at J, with 18 bases between. The CDR3 region is CASSSLRPGTEETQYF. CDR3 DNA: TGTGCCAGCAGTTCCCTACGGCCCGGGACCGAAGAGACCCAGTACTTC.

The chain uses TRBV15 and TRBJ2-5; D is possibly TRBD2 (6 bases). This CDR3 comprises 12 residues. Germline values: CDR1 LNHNV, CDR2 YYDKDF (reference sequence). V was pared by 1 base and J by 9 bases, with 9 bases between. CDR3 nucleotide sequence: TGTGCCACCAGCAGAGTTTCGGGGGCCCAGTACTTC. Its protein product is CATSRVSGAQYF.

The CDR3 DNA reads as TGTGCCAGTAGCACGACAGTTTACAATGAGCAGTTCTTC. Its translation: CASSTTVYNEQFF. This chain joins TRBV19 and TRBJ2-1; a possible D gene is TRBD1 (5 bases). V gave up 6 bases and J gave up 4 bases, with 10 bases separating them. The germline CDR1 and CDR2 sequences are LNHDA and SQIVND (reference sequence). The length of the CDR3 is 13 residues.